This TCR beta chain comes out of a study of Ad26.COV2.S vaccination and SARS-CoV-2 variants. Across the whole study: Enrollment placed the donor in the COV1001 Ad26.COV2.S trial arm. Study results and caveats: Following vaccination, spike-specific CD8+ and CD4+ T cell responses reportedly exhibited substantial breadth.

For this clone: No antigen is known for it.

Documented treatment: some 19 received Ad26.COV2.S at low or high dose, single or two shots; 5 received placebo; per-sample allocation not given. Sampling was performed 63 days after the first vaccine or placebo injection. The individual, an adult aged 18-55 years, was a donor in Boston. Wuhan-strain spike was delivered by a replication-incompetent Ad26 vector. V trimming: 6 bases; J trimming: 7 bases; junction bases outside the gene matches: 7. This CDR3 spans 14 amino acids. The germline V gene encodes CDR1 MDHEN and CDR2 SYDVKM. Profiling relied on immunoSEQ multiplex PCR, and the TCRdb table lists in-frame clones only, not all of them. The table includes 250,000 to 300,000 clones, more than 75% detected once.

The sample here was peripheral blood, taken in a trial of Ad26.COV2.S vaccine versus placebo. The V and J genes are TRBV28 and TRBJ2-2; TRBD2 matches at 8 bases. The receptor's source is a person between 18 and 65 years old who received the Ad26.COV2.S COVID-19 vaccine or a placebo. The CDR3 region is CASSSGGAVGELFF. The CDR3, as DNA: TGTGCCAGCAGCTCCGGGGGGGCAGTCGGGGAGCTGTTTTTT.